A selection of T cell receptor beta chains follows, all from one sample in a study of T cell repertoires in cytomegalovirus infection. The antigens these receptors bind are not known. TCRdb used MiXCR to reprocess the reads, holding one entry per CDR3 protein. Of approximately 990,000 distinct CDR3 sequences in the sample, 25% to 40% were seen once. The material was cultured CD8+ T cells from PBMCs, obtained from culture after CMV antigen stimulation. These TCRs come from a human donor in good health (CMV status not recorded). Some clones in this sample may be carry-over from other donors' samples. The CDR3 runs from the conserved cysteine through the conserved F or W. D genes are given only for firm matches. Where a row states a size, it is once, few, many or the class of an expanded clone; other rows omit it.

TRBV10-3	.	17	TRBJ1-1	.	CAISESLRGPRGTEAFF	TGTGCCATCAGTGAGTCATTAAGGGGACCTAGGGGAACTGAAGCTTTCTTT
TRBV10-3	.	15	TRBJ2-5	.	CAISETAPRGETQYF	TGTGCCATCAGTGAAACGGCACCTCGAGGGGAGACCCAGTACTTC
TRBV10-3	.	13	TRBJ1-6	few	CAISTGSNSPLHF	TGTGCCATCTCGACCGGGAGTAATTCACCCCTCCACTTT
TRBV6-5	.	15	TRBJ2-2	.	CASSYGQTPTGELFF	TGTGCCAGCAGTTACGGACAGACCCCCACCGGGGAGCTGTTTTTT
TRBV7-4	.	16	TRBJ1-1	few	CASSLELGTLRPEAFF	TGTGCCAGCAGCCTGGAACTAGGTACACTAAGGCCTGAAGCTTTCTTT
TRBV27	TRBD1	17	TRBJ2-3	.	CASSLSLGTGVSDTQYF	TGTGCCAGCAGTTTATCGCTCGGGACAGGGGTTTCAGATACGCAGTATTTT
TRBV7-9	.	15	TRBJ2-1	few	CASSWRGGYYNEQFF	TGTGCCAGCAGCTGGAGGGGGGGGTATTACAATGAGCAGTTCTTC
TRBV6-1	.	14	TRBJ2-7	many	CASRIHLFGGEQYF	TGTGCCAGCAGAATACACCTATTTGGGGGCGAGCAGTACTTC
TRBV7-9	TRBD1	17	TRBJ2-3	.	CASSLWDRTSSTDTQYF	TGTGCCAGCAGCTTATGGGACAGGACAAGCTCCACAGATACGCAGTATTTT
TRBV12-3/TRBV12-4	.	13	TRBJ1-5	.	CASSSGAWQPQHF	TGTGCCAGCAGTTCAGGGGCATGGCAGCCCCAGCATTTT
TRBV6-1	.	16	TRBJ1-2	.	CASSGNNRAAFHGYTF	TGTGCCAGCAGCGGTAACAACCGGGCGGCATTTCATGGCTACACCTTC
TRBV7-2	.	15	TRBJ2-4	many	CASSLIGGTKNIQYF	TGTGCCAGCAGCTTAATTGGGGGCACCAAAAACATTCAGTACTTC
TRBV28	TRBD2	16	TRBJ2-1	.	CASSPIESGVYNEQFF	TGTGCCAGCAGTCCTATTGAAAGCGGGGTTTACAATGAGCAGTTCTTC
TRBV4-1	.	17	TRBJ2-5	few	CASSHVFPPGLGETQYF	TGCGCCAGCAGCCATGTTTTCCCTCCGGGCCTGGGGGAGACCCAGTACTTC
TRBV11-2	.	11	TRBJ2-4	.	CASSPARVQYF	TGTGCCAGCAGCCCAGCGCGGGTTCAGTACTTC
TRBV29-1	TRBD1	11	TRBJ1-1	.	CTFDRDTEAFF	TGCACCTTCGACAGGGACACTGAAGCTTTCTTT
TRBV12-3/TRBV12-4	TRBD1	14	TRBJ2-5	few	CASSDRDRAETQYF	TGTGCCAGCAGCGACCGGGACAGGGCAGAGACCCAGTACTTC
TRBV6-5	TRBD1	12	TRBJ1-1	few	CASGTGTLEAFF	TGTGCCAGCGGGACAGGGACGCTTGAAGCTTTCTTT
TRBV5-1	.	14	TRBJ1-5	once	CASSLSGSGKPQHF	TGCGCCAGCAGCTTGTCAGGCTCGGGGAAGCCCCAGCATTTT
TRBV7-6	TRBD1	15	TRBJ1-5	.	CASSLEGGAGQPQHF	TGTGCCAGCAGCTTAGAAGGGGGCGCAGGTCAGCCCCAGCATTTT
TRBV9	.	14	TRBJ1-2	.	CASSPQEGVYGYTF	TGTGCCAGCAGCCCACAGGAGGGGGTCTATGGCTACACCTTC
TRBV6-5	.	16	TRBJ1-1	few	CASSYSTWGAYTEAFF	TGTGCCAGCAGTTACTCCACTTGGGGGGCTTACACTGAAGCTTTCTTT
TRBV6-2/TRBV6-3	.	14	TRBJ2-5	.	CASSYPSREETQYF	TGTGCCAGCAGTTACCCATCCAGGGAGGAGACCCAGTACTTC
TRBV11-2	.	16	TRBJ2-1	many	CASSSTGAGLYNEQFF	TGTGCCAGCAGCTCGACGGGGGCGGGACTATACAATGAGCAGTTCTTC
TRBV27	.	16	TRBJ2-3	.	CASSLARAGREDTQYF	TGTGCCAGCAGTCTCGCCAGGGCGGGGAGAGAAGATACGCAGTATTTT
TRBV6-2/TRBV6-3	TRBD1	15	TRBJ2-1	few	CASFSGQGNYNEQFF	TGTGCCAGCTTTTCGGGACAGGGGAACTACAATGAGCAGTTCTTC
TRBV10-3	TRBD2	19	TRBJ2-1	.	CAISEFGSGGDSSYNEQFF	TGTGCCATCAGTGAGTTTGGTAGCGGGGGGGATAGCTCCTACAATGAGCAGTTCTTC
TRBV6-8	TRBD2	15	TRBJ2-5	.	CASSREGRPQETQYF	TGTGCCAGCAGTAGGGAGGGACGGCCCCAAGAGACCCAGTACTTC
TRBV7-3	.	17	TRBJ1-1	.	CASSSPVRSELMPEAFF	TGTGCCAGCAGCTCCCCGGTGAGGTCAGAGTTAATGCCTGAAGCTTTCTTT
TRBV4-3	.	14	TRBJ2-2	.	CASSQERVAGELFF	TGCGCCAGCAGCCAAGAGCGAGTGGCCGGGGAGCTGTTTTTT
TRBV19	.	14	TRBJ2-1	.	CASSIRGLPNEQFF	TGTGCCAGTAGTATCCGGGGGCTACCCAATGAGCAGTTCTTC
TRBV12-3/TRBV12-4	.	12	TRBJ1-2	.	CASSFFSYGYTF	TGTGCCAGCAGTTTCTTTTCTTATGGCTACACCTTC
TRBV6-6	.	12	TRBJ2-5	few	CASRGAEETQYF	TGTGCCAGCAGGGGAGCAGAAGAGACCCAGTACTTC
TRBV4-1	.	14	TRBJ1-1	few	CASSHHGDTTEAFF	TGCGCCAGCAGCCATCACGGGGACACCACTGAAGCTTTCTTT
TRBV6-6	.	12	TRBJ1-5	.	CASRYSGQPQHF	TGTGCCAGCAGATACTCGGGTCAGCCCCAGCATTTT
TRBV4-1	TRBD1	17	TRBJ1-1	.	CASSQEPPIRGGTEAFF	TGCGCCAGCAGCCAAGAACCCCCTATCAGGGGGGGCACTGAAGCTTTCTTT
TRBV6-5	TRBD2	15	TRBJ2-1	.	CATKTYPGGNNEQFF	TGTGCCACCAAAACGTATCCGGGGGGAAACAATGAGCAGTTCTTC
TRBV7-2	.	16	TRBJ2-5	many	CASSLGLMGVGETQYF	TGTGCCAGCAGCTTAGGATTAATGGGGGTCGGGGAGACCCAGTACTTC
TRBV7-4	.	18	TRBJ2-3	few	CASSSPEGEAGSTDTQYF	TGTGCCAGCAGCTCTCCGGAGGGGGAAGCAGGCTCCACAGATACGCAGTATTTT
TRBV11-3	.	12	TRBJ2-1	.	CASSPAQPWEFF	TGTGCCAGCAGCCCGGCGCAACCCTGGGAGTTCTTC
TRBV6-6	TRBD2	15	TRBJ2-3	many	CASSYLSGGTDTQYF	TGTGCCAGCAGTTACTTAAGCGGGGGCACAGATACGCAGTATTTT
TRBV12-3/TRBV12-4	TRBD1	15	TRBJ2-4	many	CASSQPDRGKNIQYF	TGTGCCAGCAGTCAGCCGGACAGGGGGAAAAACATTCAGTACTTC
TRBV28	TRBD2	16	TRBJ2-3	few	CASSLGVAGITDTQYF	TGTGCCAGCAGTCTGGGGGTAGCGGGGATCACAGATACGCAGTATTTT
TRBV27	TRBD2	15	TRBJ2-3	.	CASSLFSGVTDTQYF	TGTGCCAGCAGTTTATTTAGCGGGGTAACAGATACGCAGTATTTT
TRBV6-2/TRBV6-3	.	16	TRBJ2-3	many	CASSFKRHIDTDTQYF	TGTGCCAGCAGTTTCAAGCGACACATTGACACAGATACGCAGTATTTT
TRBV7-8	TRBD2	19	TRBJ2-1	few	CASSLDGGLAGGTYNEQFF	TGTGCCAGCAGCTTAGATGGGGGGCTAGCGGGGGGGACCTACAATGAGCAGTTCTTC
TRBV11-2	TRBD1	15	TRBJ2-1	.	CASSLYATGGNEQFF	TGTGCCAGTAGCTTATACGCGACAGGGGGCAATGAGCAGTTCTTC
TRBV7-2	.	12	TRBJ2-3	many	CASSFEGVTQYF	TGTGCCAGCAGCTTCGAGGGAGTTACGCAGTATTTT
TRBV29-1	.	12	TRBJ1-1	.	CSGGGGYTEAFF	TGCAGCGGAGGGGGGGGGTACACTGAAGCTTTCTTT
TRBV19	TRBD1	13	TRBJ2-1	.	CASLDRGSDEQFF	TGTGCCAGTCTGGACAGGGGCAGCGATGAGCAGTTCTTC
TRBV7-2	.	17	TRBJ2-3	many	CASSLYPQMGPTDTQYF	TGTGCCAGCAGCTTATATCCCCAGATGGGGCCCACAGATACGCAGTATTTT
TRBV6-8	.	15	TRBJ1-5	few	CASSYSGRGNQPQHF	TGTGCCAGCAGTTACTCAGGGAGGGGAAATCAGCCCCAGCATTTT
TRBV7-9	.	16	TRBJ2-5	.	CASSQRNAGYQETQYF	TGTGCCAGCAGCCAGAGAAACGCAGGGTACCAAGAGACCCAGTACTTC
TRBV29-1	.	10	TRBJ2-1	once	CSVEYEMKFF	TGCAGCGTTGAATACGAGATGAAGTTCTTC
TRBV6-5	TRBD2	14	TRBJ2-5	.	CASTPLAGEETQYF	TGTGCCAGCACTCCCCTAGCGGGGGAAGAGACCCAGTACTTC